This TCR beta chain appears in the sequencing data of a study of low-dose radiotherapy and immunotherapy resistance in tumors. Study-level background: Dosing for Cohort 2 consisted of 1 Gy per fraction every two weeks, reaching a total of 13 Gy over 26 weeks. Intravenous ipilimumab 1 mg/kg every six weeks was given with nivolumab 240 mg every two weeks. Oral aspirin 300 mg was taken by patients daily for four cycles from cycle 1 day 1.

On this clonotype itself: One end of the junction is discordant with germline, which a read error may explain.

The CDR3 sequence is 11 residues long. Germline V CDR1 and CDR2: SEHNR, FQNEAQ (reference sequence). Regarding time point: after trial treatment. Stated treatment: LDRT plus nivolumab, ipilimumab, low-dose cyclophosphamide and aspirin (RACIN trial). Treatment combined nivolumab, ipilimumab, aspirin, low-dose cyclophosphamide and low-dose radiotherapy in a dose-escalation trial. TRAV- and TRBV-specific primers primed first-strand cDNA, covering alpha and beta chains. A roughly 20-cycle PCR with a constant-region primer and V-primer adapter amplified TCRs. Using its own MiXCR run on the reads, TCRdb lists one record per CDR3 protein. The sample has some 46,000 distinct CDR3 sequences, around a quarter seen once.

V and J are TRBV7-9 and TRBJ1-1, with D uncertain. This TCR derives from a male donor with prostate cancer. The sequencing used PBMCs, collected after low-dose radiotherapy plus immunotherapy. The CDR3 reads CARSLNTEAFF. The CDR3 DNA reads as TGTGCCAGAAGCTTGAACACTGAAGCTTTCTTT.